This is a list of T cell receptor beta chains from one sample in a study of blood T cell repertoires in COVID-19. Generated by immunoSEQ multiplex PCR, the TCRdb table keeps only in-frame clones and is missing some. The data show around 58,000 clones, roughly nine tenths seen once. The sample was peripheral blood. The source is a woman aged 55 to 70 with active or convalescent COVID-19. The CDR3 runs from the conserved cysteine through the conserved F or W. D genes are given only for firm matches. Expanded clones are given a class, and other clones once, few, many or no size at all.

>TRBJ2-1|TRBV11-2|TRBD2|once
TGTGCCAGCAGCCAGCGGGGGCAGAATGAGCAGTTCTTC
CASSQRGQNEQFF
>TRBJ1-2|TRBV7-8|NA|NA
TGTGCCAGCAGCTACTCACAGGAGCTCTATGGCTACACCTTC
CASSYSQELYGYTF
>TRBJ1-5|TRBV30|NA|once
TGTGCCTGGAGCAGGGAAAGAAATCAGCCCCAGCATTTT
CAWSRERNQPQHF
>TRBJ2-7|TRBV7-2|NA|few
TGTGCCAGCAGCTTAGGCGCCTACGAGCAGTACTTC
CASSLGAYEQYF
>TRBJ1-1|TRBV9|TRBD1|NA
TGTGCCAGCAGCGTAGGGGACAGGGTTTGGGACACTGAAGCTTTCTTT
CASSVGDRVWDTEAFF
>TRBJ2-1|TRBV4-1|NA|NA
TGCGCCAGCAGCCAAGTGTTACTAGGTGAGCAGTTCTTC
CASSQVLLGEQFF
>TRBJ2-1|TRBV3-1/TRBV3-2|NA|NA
TGTGCCAGCAGCCAAGGGAGTGAGCAGTTCTTC
CASSQGSEQFF
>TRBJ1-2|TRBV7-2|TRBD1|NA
TGTGCCAGCAGCGGAGACAGGGGCTATGGCTACACCTTC
CASSGDRGYGYTF
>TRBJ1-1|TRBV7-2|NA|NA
TGTGCCAGCAGCTTCCTAACGATCGGGGACACTGAAGCTTTCTTT
CASSFLTIGDTEAFF
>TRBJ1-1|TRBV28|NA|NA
TGTGCCAGCAGTTTAGTCTTCGACAAGAACACTGAAGCTTTCTTT
CASSLVFDKNTEAFF
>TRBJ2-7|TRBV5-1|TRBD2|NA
TGCGCCAGCAGCTTCACTAGCGGGAGTTACGAGCAGTACTTC
CASSFTSGSYEQYF
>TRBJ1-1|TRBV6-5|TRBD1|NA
TGTGCCAGCAGTAGACAGGGCGGCGCTGAAGCTTTCTTT
CASSRQGGAEAFF
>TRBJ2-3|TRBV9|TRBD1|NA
TGTGCCAGCAGCGTTGGGGACAGGGGGCAAGGAACAGATACGCAGTATTTT
CASSVGDRGQGTDTQYF
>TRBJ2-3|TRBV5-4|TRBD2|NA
TGTGCCAGCAGCCTCAGCGGGGCCACAGATACGCAGTATTTT
CASSLSGATDTQYF
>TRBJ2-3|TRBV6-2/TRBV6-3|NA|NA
TGTGCCAGCAGTTACGTTAGGGGGACAGATACGCAGTATTTT
CASSYVRGTDTQYF
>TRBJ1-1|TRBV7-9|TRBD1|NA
TGTGCCAGCACCTTACAGGGGGTCCCTGAAGCTTTCTTT
CASTLQGVPEAFF
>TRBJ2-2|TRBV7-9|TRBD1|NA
TGTGCCAGCAGCTTTCCCCGACGGGACAGGATTTTTACCGGGGAGCTGTTTTTT
CASSFPRRDRIFTGELFF
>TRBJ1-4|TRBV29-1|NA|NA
TGCAGCGTTGTTAACAGCTTTAATGAAAAACTGTTTTTT
CSVVNSFNEKLFF
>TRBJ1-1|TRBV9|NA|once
TGTGCCAGCAGCGTAGGGAAGGGGTGGTCCACTGAAGCTTTCTTT
CASSVGKGWSTEAFF